These 15 T cell receptor beta chains were sequenced from one sample in a study of control samples from healthy donors and cancer patients. Some clones are missing from TCRdb's copy, which holds only in-frame ones; the method was immunoSEQ multiplex PCR. The sample records fewer than 200,000 clones, around 94% being singletons. The sequencing sample was made of blood. Receptor source: a man in his thirties or forties in good health.

This clone was observed a single time. The rearrangement uses TRBV7-9 and TRBJ2-1; 7 bases map to TRBD1. Losses at the gene ends were 5 bases for V and 7 bases for J; bases not matched to a gene: 14. In germline, CDR1 is SEHNR, CDR2 FQNEAQ (reference sequence). The CDR3 is made up of 16 amino acids. The CDR3 loop reads CASSPYRGSGVNEQFF. The DNA of the CDR3 is TGTGCCAGCAGCCCCTACAGGGGAAGTGGGGTGAATGAGCAGTTCTTC.

CDR3 DNA: TGTGCCAGCAGTTTATGGCCGGGCGGTCAGCCCCAGCATTTT. It specifies CASSLWPGGQPQHF. J is TRBJ1-5 and V is TRBV27, with D hard to call. The CDR3 sequence is 14 residues long. V gave up 1 base and J gave up 6 bases, with 10 bases separating them. The germline gives CDR1 MNHEY, CDR2 SMNVEV (reference sequence).

This rearrangement joins TRBV5-8 to TRBJ1-1; D ambiguous. V was shortened by 4 bases and J by 8 bases, with 21 bases between the two germline ends. Germline CDR1 reads SGHTS; CDR2 reads YDEGEE. The CDR3 extends over 15 amino acids. The CDR3 reads CASSKSNGPTYEAFF. DNA of the CDR3: TGTGCCAGCAGCAAGAGTAACGGGCCGACCTACGAAGCTTTCTTT.

The genes are TRBV7-9 and TRBJ2-3; the D call may be TRBD1 or TRBD2 (6 bases each). Germline assignment: CDR1 SEHNR and CDR2 FQNEAQ (reference sequence). The CDR3 sequence is 14 residues long. Between the trimmed V and J ends, which lost 3 bases and 3 bases, there was a span of 10 bases. The CDR3 region is CASSLGGLTDTQYF. The CDR3 DNA reads as TGTGCCAGCAGCTTGGGGGGCCTGACAGATACGCAGTATTTT.

This clone was seen a handful of times. This rearrangement joins TRBV19 to TRBJ1-5; a possible D gene is TRBD1 (5 bases). The CDR3 is made up of 15 amino acids. V dropped 3 bases and J dropped 1 base, with 10 bases sitting between them. In germline, CDR1 is LNHDA, CDR2 SQIVND (reference sequence). This CDR3 reads CASSMRGASNQPQHF. The CDR3 bases are TGTGCCAGTAGTATGCGAGGGGCGAGCAATCAGCCCCAGCATTTT.

The chain has TRBV19 and TRBJ1-1, with unresolved D. The CDR3 is 16 residues long. Germline loops: CDR1 LNHDA, CDR2 SQIVND (reference sequence). The V gene lost 3 bases and the J gene lost 0 bases, with 14 bases spanning the gap. This CDR3 is CASSILGYLMNTEAFF. For the CDR3, the DNA is TGTGCCAGTAGTATTCTTGGTTACCTCATGAACACTGAAGCTTTCTTT.

The chain is built from TRBV4-3 and TRBJ1-5; no reliable D call. Trimming took off 1 base at V and 1 base at J, with 5 bases between the two ends. The CDR3 runs 14 residues. Germline V gene sequence: CDR1 LGHNA, CDR2 YSLEER. The CDR3 region has the DNA TGCGCCAGCAGCCAAGGGCGGAGCAATCAGCCCCAGCATTTT. Translation: CASSQGRSNQPQHF.

The chain carries TRBV27 and TRBJ2-1, with 7 positions matching TRBD1. The ends lost 0 bases at V and 6 bases at J; junction bases unmatched: 5. This CDR3 contains 15 residues. Per germline, CDR1 MNHEY and CDR2 SMNVEV (reference sequence). Written as DNA, the CDR3 is TGTGCCAGCAGTTTATCCCGACAGGGAGCCAATGAGCAGTTCTTC. Residues: CASSLSRQGANEQFF.

Notes on this clone: Other nucleotide sequences in the sample specify the same CDR3. The chain has TRBV28 and TRBJ1-2; 7 bases agree with TRBD1. The CDR3 has 14 amino acids. In germline, CDR1 is MDHEN, CDR2 SYDVKM. The trim removed 5 bases at V and 4 bases at J, leaving 7 bases unmatched. The CDR3 loop is CASSPPGQTYGYTF. DNA for the CDR3: TGTGCCAGCAGTCCACCGGGACAGACCTATGGCTACACCTTC.

The chain joins TRBV13 to TRBJ1-2; D remains ambiguous. V lost 5 bases and J 3 bases, leaving 10 bases between the germline ends. This CDR3 region has 13 residues. Germline CDR1 PRHDT, CDR2 FYEKMQ (reference sequence). CDR3 loop: CASSPWGDYGYTF. The CDR3 DNA reads TGTGCCAGCAGCCCTTGGGGTGACTATGGCTACACCTTC.

This chain uses TRBV6-6 with TRBJ2-7; 12 nucleotides agree with TRBD2. Germline V lookup: CDR1 MNHNY, CDR2 SVGAGI (reference sequence). The CDR3 has 12 residues. V was clipped by 11 bases and J by 4 bases; unmatched bases: 3. The DNA for the CDR3 is TGTGCCGGTACTAGCGGGAGGTACGAGCAGTACTTC. It specifies CAGTSGRYEQYF.

The chain is built from TRBV9 and TRBJ2-7, with a weak D call TRBD2 (6 bases). Trimming removed 2 bases from V and 0 bases from J, with 9 bases in between. From germline, CDR1 is SGDLS and CDR2 YYNGEE. The CDR3 is made up of 14 amino acids. As DNA, the CDR3 is TGTGCCAGCAGCGTTGGGGGGAACTCCTACGAGCAGTACTTC. Protein sequence: CASSVGGNSYEQYF.

The gene calls are TRBV30 and TRBJ2-7; the D gene is possibly TRBD1 (5 bases). Trimming pared 4 bases from V and 2 bases from J, leaving 12 bases between. The germline gives CDR1 GTSNPN, CDR2 SVGIG (reference sequence). There are 13 residues in the CDR3. The CDR3 bases are TGTGCCTGGAACCTAGGGGTGGCCTACGAGCAGTACTTC. It yields the protein CAWNLGVAYEQYF.

This chain connects TRBV5-4 to TRBJ1-1; D ambiguous. V gave up 3 bases and J gave up 1 base, with 7 bases separating them. The CDR3 is 13 amino acids. Germline V gives CDR1 SGHNT, CDR2 YYREEE (reference sequence). CDR3 bases: TGTGCCAGCAGCTCCCCCACGAACACTGAAGCTTTCTTT. This encodes CASSSPTNTEAFF.

J is TRBJ2-6 and V is TRBV3-1 (or the pseudogene TRBV3-2), with D hard to call. The V and J ends lost 0 bases and 0 bases respectively, with 6 bases between them. Germline assignment: CDR1 LGHDT and CDR2 YNNKEL (reference sequence). The CDR3 spans 16 residues. DNA for the CDR3: TGTGCCAGCAGCCAAGATTTTACCTCTGGGGCCAACGTCCTGACTTTC. Encoded protein: CASSQDFTSGANVLTF.